A single sample is the source of the 10 T cell receptor beta chains below, sequenced in a study of human T cells and chemical hapten exposure. Indicated time point: patch test 3, about 24 weeks after DPC sensitization. This sample's treatment: therapeutic diphenylcyclopropenone sensitization with weekly scalp DPC. TCRdb used MiXCR to reprocess the RACE reads, holding one entry per CDR3 protein. This sample has around 130,000 distinct CDR3 sequences; 11% occur once, and the top ten carry around 2.5%. The specimen comprised whole blood, sampled in connection with sensitization to the hapten diphenylcyclopropenone (DPC). Source of these receptors: a woman in her forties or fifties with alopecia areata. Some clones in this sample may be carry-over from other donors' samples.

V gene TRBV18 combines with J gene TRBJ1-6; D possibly corresponds to TRBD1 (6 bases). Per germline, CDR1 KGHSH and CDR2 LQKENI. The ends were cut back, 2 bases at V and 12 bases at J, with 11 bases in the middle. This CDR3 comprises 13 residues. CDR3 region: CASSPEGGLPLHF. The CDR3, as DNA: TGTGCCAGCTCACCAGAGGGGGGGTTACCCCTCCACTTT.

The V and J genes are TRBV27 and TRBJ1-5; D is perhaps TRBD1 (5 bases). V lost 8 bases, J lost 2 bases, and 13 bases lay in between. The CDR3 has 14 amino acids. Germline-derived CDR1 and CDR2 are MNHEY and SMNVEV (reference sequence). CDR3 bases: TGTGCCAGCGGTTGGGGCATGGGCAATCAGCCCCAGCATTTT. Amino acid sequence: CASGWGMGNQPQHF.

In its sample, this clonotype was seen a few times. This sequence joins TRBV5-6 and TRBJ2-3; the D gene is possibly TRBD2 (6 bases). In germline, CDR1 is SGHDT, CDR2 YYEEEE. The CDR3 runs to 15 residues. V lost 5 bases, J lost 2 bases, and 15 bases lay in between. DNA of the CDR3: TGTGCCAGCAGGGGACTTCTAATAAACACAGATACGCAGTATTTT. It specifies CASRGLLINTDTQYF. The full variable domain, completed using reference TRBV5-6 and TRBJ2-3, is DAGVTQSPTHLIKTRGQQVTLRCSPKSGHDTVSWYQQALGQGPQFIFQYYEEEERQRGNFPDRFSGHQFPNYSSELNVNALLLGDSALYLCASRGLLINTDTQYFGPGTRLTVL.

The chain recombines TRBV7-8 with TRBJ2-3; TRBD2 matches at 13 bases. The CDR3 totals 18 residues. Germline trimming cut 3 bases from V and 3 bases from J; bases unmatched to any gene: 9. Germline V CDR1 and CDR2: SGHVS, FQNEAQ. CDR3 coding DNA: TGTGCCAGCAGCTTTAAGGTTCGGACTAGCGGGGGAACAGATACGCAGTATTTT. It specifies CASSFKVRTSGGTDTQYF. The full variable domain, in which reference TRBV7-8 and TRBJ2-3 provide the parts outside the CDR3, is GAGVSQSPRYKVAKRGQDVALRCDPISGHVSLFWYQQALGQGPEFLTYFQNEAQLDKSGLPSDRFFAERPEGSVSTLKIQRTQQEDSAVYLCASSFKVRTSGGTDTQYFGPGTRLTVL.

The CDR3 nucleotides are TGTGCCAGCAGTGCCCACTTCACCGGGTACTCCTACGAGCAGTACTTC. It is translated as CASSAHFTGYSYEQYF. The chain recombines TRBV6-4 with TRBJ2-7; no reliable D call. This CDR3 spans 16 amino acids. Germline CDR1 is MRHNA and CDR2 is SNTAGT. Trimming took off 4 bases at V and 0 bases at J, with 16 bases between the two ends.

The J gene is TRBJ2-3, the V gene TRBV12-5, with TRBD2 identical over 16 bases. Germline V CDR1 and CDR2: LGHNT, FRNRAP. The CDR3 covers 16 residues. The ends lost 6 bases at V and 4 bases at J; junction bases unmatched: 4. The CDR3 protein is CASGKGLAGGADTQYF. CDR3 DNA: TGTGCTAGTGGAAAGGGACTAGCGGGGGGGGCAGATACGCAGTATTTT.

This clonotype was recorded a few times. The chain recombines TRBV28 with TRBJ1-5; D is perhaps TRBD1 (5 bases). CDR3 length: 12 amino acids. CDR1 MDHEN and CDR2 SYDVKM come from the germline V gene. The V end was cut by 9 bases, the J end by 3 bases, with 9 bases between. The DNA for the CDR3 is TGTGCCAGTCAAGGGGTCAATCAGCCCCAGCATTTT. Translation: CASQGVNQPQHF.

The chain employs TRBV7-8 and TRBJ2-5, with 7 bases matching TRBD2. Unmatched junction bases numbered 11, after V lost 4 bases and J lost 3 bases. CDR1 SGHVS and CDR2 FQNEAQ come from the germline V gene. CDR3 length equals 16 residues. In DNA form, the CDR3 reads TGTGCCAGCAGCTCCCATCACGGGAGGAGCAAAGAGACCCAGTACTTC. It yields the protein CASSSHHGRSKETQYF.

The chain combines TRBV12-3 or TRBV12-4 with TRBJ1-4, with 8 positions matching TRBD1. CDR3 size: 11 residues. V lost 6 bases and J lost 15; bases outside the gene matches: 6. Written as DNA, the CDR3 is TGTGCCAGCAGGCAGCAGGGGGCCGTGTTTTTT. Its protein product is CASRQQGAVFF.

This clonotype was observed a handful of times. This chain connects TRBV28 to TRBJ2-6; TRBD2 is a possible D gene (6 bases). The germline CDR1 and CDR2 sequences are MDHEN and SYDVKM. Deletions cut 0 bases from V and 4 bases from J, with 10 bases between. This CDR3 spans 16 amino acids. The CDR3 region is CASSLWTGLGANVLTF. CDR3 coding DNA: TGTGCCAGCAGTTTATGGACTGGACTAGGGGCCAACGTCCTGACTTTC.